This entry lists 12 T cell receptor beta chains sequenced from one sample in a study of blood T cell repertoires in COVID-19. Some clones are missing from TCRdb's copy, which holds only in-frame ones; the method was immunoSEQ multiplex PCR. The table shows around 250,000 clones, with around 90% occurring only once. What was sequenced was PBMCs or T cells enriched from blood (not recorded which). The receptors derive from a man in his forties or fifties who had been exposed to COVID-19.

This chain connects TRBV5-1 to TRBJ1-2; unclear D gene. The V gene lost 4 bases and the J gene lost 4 bases, with 11 bases spanning the gap. Germline V gene data show CDR1 as SGHRS and CDR2 as YFSETQ. The CDR3 runs to 13 residues. The CDR3 here is CASSPMRGYGYTF. CDR3 DNA: TGCGCCAGCAGCCCAATGAGAGGCTATGGCTACACCTTC.

This clone was counted once. This chain connects TRBV28 to TRBJ2-2, with a weak D call TRBD2 (6 bases). V lost 7 bases and J 5 bases, leaving 11 bases between the germline ends. CDR1 is MDHEN, CDR2 SYDVKM, per germline. CDR3 length equals 13 residues. This CDR3 is CASTRLETGELFF. The CDR3 DNA sequence: TGTGCCAGCACCAGACTAGAGACCGGGGAGCTGTTTTTT.

The chain joins TRBV7-9 to TRBJ1-1, with D possibly TRBD1 on 5 matching bases. V lost 4 bases to trimming and J lost 5 bases, with 14 bases between them. CDR3 length: 14 amino acids. Germline CDR1 reads SEHNR; CDR2 reads FQNEAQ (reference sequence). Here the CDR3 DNA reads TGTGCCAGCAGCTCCCGGGCGGCAGGGACTGAAGCTTTCTTT. Its protein product is CASSSRAAGTEAFF.

This rearrangement joins TRBV30 to TRBJ2-3; 9 bases are a match to TRBD1. CDR3 size: 12 residues. V lost 3 bases, J lost 8 bases, and 3 bases stayed unmatched. Germline V gene lookup returns CDR1 GTSNPN and CDR2 SVGIG (reference sequence). CDR3 DNA: TGTGCCTGGAGGGCGACAGGGGGTACGCAGTATTTT. Its translation: CAWRATGGTQYF.

This chain uses TRBV18 with TRBJ2-2, with TRBD1 matching 7 bases. This CDR3 has 15 residues. V was clipped by 6 bases and J by 2 bases; unmatched bases: 6. The V gene's germline CDR1 is KGHSH and CDR2 LQKENI. The CDR3 is CASSARQGNTGELFF. As DNA, the CDR3 is TGTGCCAGCTCGGCGAGACAGGGTAACACCGGGGAGCTGTTTTTT.

The chain links TRBV5-5 to TRBJ1-1; 7 bases fit TRBD1. V gave up 3 bases and J gave up 10 bases; unmatched junction bases: 6. The CDR3 has 12 amino acids. Germline V gene data show CDR1 as SGHKS and CDR2 as YYEKEE (reference sequence). The CDR3 loop is CASSSTGHGAFF. The CDR3 DNA sequence: TGTGCCAGCAGCTCGACAGGGCACGGAGCTTTCTTT.

This clone was counted a few times. V gene TRBV5-1 combines with J gene TRBJ2-1, with D perhaps matching TRBD2 (5 bases). The CDR3 runs 13 residues. Trimming took 5 bases from V and 6 from J, leaving 12 bases between them. The germline gives CDR1 SGHRS, CDR2 YFSETQ. CDR3 DNA: TGCGCCAGCAGTTCCGACGGACTCAATGAGCAGTTCTTC. Amino acids: CASSSDGLNEQFF.

This clone was found once. V gene TRBV5-1 combines with J gene TRBJ1-2; TRBD1 matches at 8 bases. There are 15 residues in the CDR3. The V segment lost 4 bases and the J segment 1 base; nucleotides outside the gene matches: 6. CDR1 is SGHRS and CDR2 is YFSETQ in the germline V gene. As DNA, the CDR3 is TGCGCCAGCAGCGGACAGGGTTTTTTTAACTATGGCTACACCTTC. Protein sequence: CASSGQGFFNYGYTF.

The genes are TRBV5-1 and TRBJ1-3; tentative D call: TRBD1 (5 bases). Per the germline V gene, CDR1 is SGHRS and CDR2 is YFSETQ. Deletions cut 0 bases from V and 3 bases from J, with 13 bases between. The CDR3 covers 16 residues. CDR3 in DNA: TGCGCCAGCAGCTTGGACGTCGGGGGTAGTGGAAACACCATATATTTT. Translated: CASSLDVGGSGNTIYF.

The chain combines TRBV6-5 with TRBJ1-3; D perhaps matches TRBD1 (5 bases). In germline, CDR1 is MNHEY, CDR2 SVGAGI. V lost 0 bases to trimming and J lost 7 bases, with 13 bases between them. The CDR3 runs to 15 residues. The CDR3 DNA reads as TGTGCCAGCAGTTACTCGGGGGGGAGCGGCAACACCATATATTTT. Encoded protein: CASSYSGGSGNTIYF.

The chain links TRBV6-1 to TRBJ1-6; D remains unclear. Trimming removed 1 base at V and 14 bases at J, with 18 bases between. Per the germline V gene, CDR1 is MNHNS and CDR2 is SASEGT. This CDR3 spans 15 amino acids. The CDR3 DNA follows: TGTGCCAGCAGTGAAGGATGGGGTTCGGCGGGATCCCTCCACTTT. As protein: CASSEGWGSAGSLHF.

V usage is TRBV5-1 and J usage is TRBJ2-5; 7 nucleotides agree with TRBD2. V was pared by 1 base and J by 3 bases, with 6 bases of the junction left unmatched. The CDR3 length is 15 residues. The germline gives CDR1 SGHRS, CDR2 YFSETQ. CDR3 nucleotide sequence: TGCGCCAGCAGCTTGTCTCCGGGGGGAAAAGAGACCCAGTACTTC. Its translation: CASSLSPGGKETQYF. The whole variable domain, remainder taken from reference TRBV5-1 and TRBJ2-5, is KAGVTQTPRYLIKTRGQQVTLSCSPISGHRSVSWYQQTPGQGLQFLFEYFSETQRNKGNFPGRFSGRQFSNSRSEMNVSTLELGDSALYLCASSLSPGGKETQYFGPGTRLLVL.